This T cell receptor beta chain stems from a study of blood T cell repertoires in COVID-19. In the study overall: Spain, Italy and the United States supplied samples that represented acute and convalescent COVID-19.

In the original processing: Estimates of nucleated cell counts were drawn from the amplification of reference gene primers. Clones were read by immunoSEQ multiplex PCR, and TCRdb kept only the in-frame ones, dropping some. V, J and clone size were drawn from that table, and D and trimming were deduced from the DNA. The table has approximately 400,000 clones, more than 75% seen once. The CDR3 extends over 15 amino acids. Germline CDR1 reads WNHNN; CDR2 reads SYGVQD (reference sequence). The germline V and J ends were trimmed by 8 bases and 0 bases, with 14 bases remaining between them. This receptor was obtained from a human donor with acute or convalescent COVID-19. The donor label of this sample is uncertain. The sample was peripheral blood. The rearrangement links TRBV10-1 to TRBJ2-1; no firm D call. CDR3 in DNA: TGCGCCAGCGCTAGGTTCCCCAACTCCTACAATGAGCAGTTCTTC. Protein: CASARFPNSYNEQFF.